Presented here are 25 T cell receptor beta chains from one specimen sequenced in a study of T cells expressing NK-cell markers. With the 5' RACE reads reprocessed, TCRdb shows one record per CDR3 protein and no DNA. This sample's table reports a few hundred thousand distinct CDR3 sequences. The sample taken for sequencing was blood T cells: a sorted CD56 or NKG2C T cell subset, CD4+ or CD8+ T cells, or bulk PBMC T cells (not recorded which). The source is a man aged 18 to 69 in good health.

The J gene is TRBJ2-4, the V gene TRBV2; the TRBD1 assignment by TCRdb is unverifiable without DNA. Per the germline V gene, CDR1 is SNHLY and CDR2 is FYNNEI. The length of the CDR3 is 16 residues. The CDR3 loop reads CASRSQGMRTKNIQYF.

The chain combines TRBV20-1 with TRBJ2-7; TCRdb outputs TRBD1, but without DNA this stays unchecked. The CDR3 totals 18 residues. Per germline, CDR1 DFQATT and CDR2 SNEGSKA (reference sequence). The CDR3 protein is CSASQTQPPGAALYEQYF.

The chain couples TRBV20-1 to TRBJ2-7; checking the TCRdb D call of TRBD2 is not possible without DNA. The CDR3 extends over 14 amino acids. Germline V gene lookup returns CDR1 DFQATT and CDR2 SNEGSKA (reference sequence). CDR3 sequence: CSARASGGIYEQYF.

This chain links TRBV30 with TRBJ1-5; there is no DNA to check the TCRdb D call of TRBD1. The CDR3 length is 12 residues. Germline CDR1 and CDR2: GTSNPN and SVGIG (reference sequence). CDR3 residues: CAWSRDRGPQHF.

The V call is TRBV11-2, the J call TRBJ2-3; the TCRdb call, TRBD1, lacks DNA for checking. CDR1 SGHAT and CDR2 FQNNGV come from the germline V gene. The CDR3 is 16 residues long. The CDR3 region is CASSLGQGPHTDTQYF.

The chain couples TRBV5-1 to TRBJ2-1; TCRdb outputs TRBD1, but without DNA this stays unchecked. CDR1 is SGHRS, CDR2 YFSETQ, per germline. The CDR3 loop spans 14 amino acids. CDR3 in amino acids: CASRVRRDTSEQFF.

This rearrangement joins TRBV12-3 or TRBV12-4 to TRBJ2-3; lacking DNA, the TRBD1 call made by TCRdb goes unchecked. The CDR3 is 16 amino acids. The CDR3 loop is CASSSSGGRMRDTQYF.

J is TRBJ1-5 and V is TRBV6-1; the TCRdb call, TRBD1, lacks DNA for checking. Germline CDR1 is MNHNS and CDR2 is SASEGT. The CDR3 spans 16 residues. CDR3 sequence reads: CASSDQGQGLRQPQHF.

V is TRBV7-8 and J is TRBJ2-1; the D call of TRBD1 rests on TCRdb alone, since no DNA is present to check it. The CDR3 covers 16 residues. Germline CDR1 is SGHVS and CDR2 is FQNEAQ. The CDR3 loop is CASSLLGGPAYNEQFF. Full variable domain (outside the CDR3, taken from reference TRBV7-8 and TRBJ2-1): GAGVSQSPRYKVAKRGQDVALRCDPISGHVSLFWYQQALGQGPEFLTYFQNEAQLDKSGLPSDRFFAERPEGSVSTLKIQRTQQEDSAVYLCASSLLGGPAYNEQFFGPGTRLTVL.

This chain links TRBV28 with TRBJ2-7. The CDR3 totals 13 residues. Germline V CDR1 and CDR2: MDHEN, SYDVKM. CDR3 sequence reads: CASSREANYEQYF.

The CDR3 here is CATSDPGYKEQFF. The chain employs TRBV24-1 and TRBJ2-1; lacking DNA, the TRBD1 call made by TCRdb goes unchecked. CDR3 length: 13 amino acids. Germline V gene lookup returns CDR1 KGHDR and CDR2 SFDVKD.

The V and J genes are TRBV2 and TRBJ2-5; the TRBD1 assignment by TCRdb is unverifiable without DNA. The CDR3 runs to 14 residues. Germline assignment: CDR1 SNHLY and CDR2 FYNNEI. CDR3 in amino acids: CASTVDRGLKTQYF. Together with reference TRBV2 and TRBJ2-5, the CDR3 gives the full variable domain: EPEVTQTPSHQVTQMGQEVILRCVPISNHLYFYWYRQILGQKVEFLVSFYNNEISEKSEIFDDQFSVERPDGSNFTLKIRSTKLEDSAMYFCASTVDRGLKTQYFGPGTRLLVL.

CDR3 sequence: CAISETVSEQYF. The rearrangement uses TRBV10-3 and TRBJ2-7. The CDR3 totals 12 residues. CDR1 ENHRY and CDR2 SYGVKD come from the germline V gene.

This chain connects TRBV7-2 to TRBJ2-5; the TCRdb D gene call, TRBD1, has no DNA to confirm it. This CDR3 region has 16 residues. CDR1 is SGHTA, CDR2 FQGNSA, per germline. The CDR3 reads CASSESWAGAQETQYF.

The chain is built from TRBV27 and TRBJ2-7; no DNA is available, so the TRBD1 call from TCRdb remains unchecked. Germline loops: CDR1 MNHEY, CDR2 SMNVEV (reference sequence). The CDR3 runs to 16 residues. CDR3 loop: CASRAPHGLGTYEQYF.

The J gene is TRBJ2-7, the V gene TRBV6-5. Per germline, CDR1 MNHEY and CDR2 SVGAGI. The CDR3 has 15 amino acids. CDR3 region: CASSYSNTPAYEQYF.

The chain couples TRBV11-2 to TRBJ1-4. This CDR3 is 14 amino acids long. Germline V gene sequence: CDR1 SGHAT, CDR2 FQNNGV. This CDR3 reads CASGVGRNNEKLFF.

The rearrangement links TRBV5-4 to TRBJ1-3. The V gene's germline CDR1 is SGHNT and CDR2 YYREEE (reference sequence). The CDR3 covers 16 residues. The CDR3 sequence is CASSLIAGPSGNTIYF.

The V and J genes are TRBV6-5 and TRBJ2-7; with no DNA, the TCRdb D assignment of TRBD1 cannot be verified. In germline, CDR1 is MNHEY, CDR2 SVGAGI. The CDR3 spans 12 residues. CDR3 protein: CASRTGLYEQYF.

V gene TRBV7-2 combines with J gene TRBJ2-5; the TCRdb D gene call, TRBD1, has no DNA to confirm it. The CDR3 contains 15 residues. Germline CDR1 SGHTA, CDR2 FQGNSA. The CDR3 sequence: CASRPSGGRQETQYF.

The CDR3 region is CASRTGPPTDTQYF. This chain connects TRBV12-3 or TRBV12-4 to TRBJ2-3; without DNA, the TCRdb call of TRBD1 cannot be checked. The CDR3 is 14 amino acids.

This chain links TRBV2 with TRBJ2-7; TCRdb returns TRBD1, unconfirmable since there is no DNA. Germline values: CDR1 SNHLY, CDR2 FYNNEI. The CDR3 spans 13 residues. The CDR3 here is CAIQGYLSREQYF. The whole variable domain, remainder taken from reference TRBV2 and TRBJ2-7, is EPEVTQTPSHQVTQMGQEVILRCVPISNHLYFYWYRQILGQKVEFLVSFYNNEISEKSEIFDDQFSVERPDGSNFTLKIRSTKLEDSAMYFCAIQGYLSREQYFGPGTRLTVT.

The CDR3 here is CASSLGYVNQPQHF. This chain uses TRBV7-9 with TRBJ1-5. Germline V gene data show CDR1 as SEHNR and CDR2 as FQNEAQ (reference sequence). The CDR3 loop spans 14 amino acids.

The J gene is TRBJ2-5, the V gene TRBV2; TCRdb's D gene call, TRBD2, goes unchecked for lack of DNA. The CDR3 covers 15 residues. Germline assignment: CDR1 SNHLY and CDR2 FYNNEI. CDR3 amino acids: CASSELAGGIETQYF.

The chain links TRBV5-1 to TRBJ1-5; TCRdb reports TRBD1, a call that lacks DNA to check it against. Germline assignment: CDR1 SGHRS and CDR2 YFSETQ. There are 14 residues in the CDR3. CDR3: CASSPQGAGQPQHF.